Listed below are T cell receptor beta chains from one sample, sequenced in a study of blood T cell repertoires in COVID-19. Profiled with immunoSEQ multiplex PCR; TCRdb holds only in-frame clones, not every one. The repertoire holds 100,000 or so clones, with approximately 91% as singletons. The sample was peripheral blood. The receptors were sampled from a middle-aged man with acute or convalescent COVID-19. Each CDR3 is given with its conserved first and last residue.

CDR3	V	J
CASSLASGGRNEQFF	TRBV28	TRBJ2-1
CASSMGQGYNEQFF	TRBV19	TRBJ2-1
CASSLITGGYNEQFF	TRBV5-1	TRBJ2-1
CSVVTGGNNYGYTF	TRBV29-1	TRBJ1-2
CASRVVVSEKLFF	TRBV2	TRBJ1-4
CASSARRDRRVGANVLTF	TRBV9	TRBJ2-6
CASKPPGDTEAFF	TRBV12-3/TRBV12-4	TRBJ1-1
CASSPPMGRNTEAFF	TRBV7-9	TRBJ1-1
CASSSRGGSNQPQHF	TRBV28	TRBJ1-5
CASSSHPSSYEQYF	TRBV5-4	TRBJ2-7
CASSLGGSGELFF	TRBV18	TRBJ2-2
CASSLAGELFF	TRBV11-2	TRBJ2-2
CAAGGATNEKLFF	TRBV28	TRBJ1-4
CASSLGLAANTGELFF	TRBV5-6	TRBJ2-2
CASSQDMETQYF	TRBV5-4	TRBJ2-5
CASSLIERTGSGELFF	TRBV28	TRBJ2-2
CASSARQGYTDTQYF	TRBV5-5	TRBJ2-3
CASSFSRGELFF	TRBV7-6	TRBJ2-2
CASSQDLPAGELFF	TRBV4-1	TRBJ2-2
CASSPPFVSGTIYF	TRBV18	TRBJ1-3
CASSYLGGSNQPQHF	TRBV6-5	TRBJ1-5
CASSPPGRSNYGYTF	TRBV19	TRBJ1-2
CASSLSSTGAREQFF	TRBV5-1	TRBJ2-1